Listed here is a single T cell receptor (beta chain). The data belong to a study of blood T cell repertoires in COVID-19. For the study at large: From T cells, B-cell-depleted T cells, or PBMCs came the material, which was cDNA or gDNA.

Germline-derived CDR1 and CDR2 are SGHRS and YFSETQ. CDR3 size: 13 residues. V was clipped by 3 bases and J by 3 bases, with 7 bases between them. Authors' data handling: From reference gene primer amplification, estimates of nucleated cell counts were derived. Data came from immunoSEQ multiplex PCR; TCRdb stores just in-frame clones and leaves some out. V, J and clone size were drawn from that table, and D and trimming were deduced from the DNA. The table records just over 150,000 clones, around 85% of them present only once. The material sequenced was peripheral blood. This clonotype was obtained from a human donor with acute or convalescent COVID-19. The donor label of this sample is uncertain. The chain carries TRBV5-1 and TRBJ1-5, with D hard to call. In DNA form, the CDR3 reads TGCGCCAGCAGCTACGGGTCCAATCAGCCCCAGCATTTT. It translates to CASSYGSNQPQHF.